What follows is one T cell receptor (beta chain) and its context. Its antigen is as yet unknown. The sample belongs to a study of T cells after yellow fever vaccination. Overall study findings and caveats: Among primary-vaccination clones, most reappeared after the booster, at about 95% for CD4 and under 90% for CD8. CD4 and CD8 compartments shared a small share of clonotypes.

This CDR3 has 15 residues. The J segment lost 3 bases and the V segment lost 6 bases, leaving 8 bases of the junction unmatched. They built TCR cDNA with 5'RACE template switching, a step that put in a universal primer site and UMIs. One entry per CDR3 protein, called by TCRdb with MiXCR from the 5' RACE reads. The sample includes under 600,000 distinct CDR3 sequences, 20% to 25% of them seen just once. Specimen: PBMCs, collected around 3 weeks after the first yellow fever vaccination. The clonotype originates from a man aged 18 to 29 who received the YFV17D yellow fever vaccine. The V gene is TRBV12-3 or TRBV12-4, the J gene TRBJ1-5; 7 nucleotides line up with TRBD1. The CDR3 DNA is TGTGCCAGCAGAGCAGGACAGGCCAACAATCAGCCCCAGCATTTT. Protein product: CASRAGQANNQPQHF.